These 32 T cell receptor beta chains were sequenced from one sample in a study of OX40 agonist ivuxolimab in advanced cancers. Sequencing was performed with immunoSEQ multiplex PCR; in TCRdb, only in-frame clones are kept and a portion is missing. Among approximately 23,000 clones listed, around nine tenths were seen once. The sample in question was CD4+ or CD8+ T cells sorted from blood, obtained in a trial of the OX40 agonist ivuxolimab. All receptors come from an adult with an advanced solid tumor such as melanoma, head and neck, liver or kidney cancer.

The J gene is TRBJ1-1, the V gene TRBV6-5, with TRBD1 as a possible D gene (6 bases). CDR1 and CDR2 (germline): MNHEY, SVGAGI. V lost 5 bases, J lost 8 bases, and 12 bases lay in between. The CDR3 has 12 residues. CDR3 nucleotide sequence: TGTGCCAGCAGTAAATACACAGGGGAAGCTTTCTTT. Translated, it gives CASSKYTGEAFF.

V usage is TRBV7-3 and J usage is TRBJ2-5; D is ambiguous. V lost 1 base to trimming and J lost 4 bases, with 7 bases between them. This CDR3 contains 13 residues. Germline CDR1 is SGHTA and CDR2 is FQGTGA. CDR3 DNA: TGTGCCAGCAGCTTAAACCGAGGAGAGACCCAGTACTTC. Translating it yields CASSLNRGETQYF.

The rearrangement uses TRBV21-1 and TRBJ1-4; TRBD1 is taken as the D call from the table, unchecked against the DNA. TRBV21-1 is a documented pseudogene. The CDR3 extends over 16 amino acids. CDR3 amino acids: CASRLETGSTNEKLFF. The CDR3 coding sequence is TGTGCCAGCAGATTGGAGACAGGGTCCACTAATGAAAAACTGTTTTTT.

The chain employs TRBV27 and TRBJ2-7; weak D call: TRBD1 (6 bases). Trimming took 6 bases from V and 3 from J, leaving 15 bases between them. CDR1 and CDR2 from the germline V gene are MNHEY and SMNVEV (reference sequence). CDR3 length: 14 amino acids. Here the CDR3 reads CASSFPGQFYEQYF. CDR3 DNA sequence: TGTGCCAGCAGCTTTCCAGGACAGTTCTACGAGCAGTACTTC.

This clone was seen only once. The genes are TRBV29-1 and TRBJ2-1; 8 nucleotides match TRBD1. This CDR3 is built from 14 residues. The trim removed 5 bases at V and 0 bases at J, leaving 3 bases unmatched. Germline V gives CDR1 SQVTM, CDR2 ANQGSEA. The CDR3 bases are TGCAGCGTTTGGGACAGGTTCTCCTACAATGAGCAGTTCTTC. Protein sequence: CSVWDRFSYNEQFF.

As DNA, the CDR3 is TGTGCCAGCAGTTTATCGATAGTAGGCGAGCAGTACTTC. Its protein product is CASSLSIVGEQYF. This chain links TRBV27 with TRBJ2-7; no clear D gene. The CDR3 extends over 13 amino acids. Per the germline V gene, CDR1 is MNHEY and CDR2 is SMNVEV (reference sequence). Deletions cut 0 bases from V and 6 bases from J, with 9 bases between.

This chain connects TRBV6-4 to TRBJ2-1; 13 nucleotides align to TRBD2. This CDR3 comprises 15 residues. V lost 4 bases, J lost 5 bases, and 2 bases stayed unmatched. Germline loops: CDR1 MRHNA, CDR2 SNTAGT. This chain's CDR3 is CASSVGLAGDNEQFF. Here the CDR3 DNA reads TGTGCCAGCAGTGTCGGACTAGCGGGAGACAATGAGCAGTTCTTC.

This chain connects TRBV7-9 to TRBJ2-5, with D possibly matching TRBD1 (6 bases). The CDR3 totals 18 residues. V lost 1 base to trimming and J lost 5 bases, with 23 bases between them. Germline lookup yields CDR1 SEHNR and CDR2 FQNEAQ (reference sequence). As DNA, the CDR3 is TGTGCCAGCAGCTTAGAGTGGACAGATTCCAGGCGTAAGGAGACCCAGTACTTC. Encoded protein: CASSLEWTDSRRKETQYF.

This chain connects TRBV9 to TRBJ2-3, with 9 bases matching TRBD2. This CDR3 is 15 amino acids long. In germline, CDR1 is SGDLS, CDR2 YYNGEE. J gave up 5 bases and V 3 bases, and 7 bases lay outside the gene matches. Written as DNA, the CDR3 is TGTGCCAGCAGCGATATTAGCGGGAGCCAAGATACGCAGTATTTT. The encoded protein is CASSDISGSQDTQYF.

The rearrangement joins TRBV7-2 to TRBJ2-7; 9 nucleotides agree with TRBD2. J lost 7 bases, V lost 1 base, and 8 bases had no gene match. CDR1 is SGHTA and CDR2 is FQGNSA in the germline V gene. There are 15 residues in the CDR3. CDR3 coding DNA: TGTGCCAGCAGCTTAGGGTGGGTAGCGGGGGTTGAGCAGTACTTC. Its protein is CASSLGWVAGVEQYF.

The chain joins TRBV5-6 to TRBJ1-2, with TRBD1 matching over 11 bases. The CDR3 is made up of 13 amino acids. Germline V gives CDR1 SGHDT, CDR2 YYEEEE. V lost 4 bases to trimming and J lost 8 bases; unmatched junction nucleotides: 4. CDR3 coding DNA: TGTGCCAGCAGCCCGGACAGGGGGCACGGCTACACCTTC. Translation gives CASSPDRGHGYTF.

The rearrangement joins TRBV2 to TRBJ2-7; 10 bases are shared with TRBD1. The CDR3 extends over 15 amino acids. V dropped 1 base and J dropped 0; count of bases not matched to a gene: 0. Per the germline V gene, CDR1 is SNHLY and CDR2 is FYNNEI. CDR3 coding DNA: TGTGCCAGCAGTGAAGGGACAGGGGGCTCCTACGAGCAGTACTTC. Its translation is CASSEGTGGSYEQYF.

The rearrangement joins TRBV4-1 to TRBJ2-7, with 7 bases matching TRBD2. J lost 0 bases, V lost 4 bases, and 3 bases had no gene match. CDR3 length: 14 amino acids. The germline V gene encodes CDR1 MGHRA and CDR2 YSYEKL. The CDR3 coding sequence is TGCGCCAGCAGCCTTACTAGCGACTCCTACGAGCAGTACTTC. It codes for CASSLTSDSYEQYF.

In this sample, this clone turned up a few times. V gene TRBV30 combines with J gene TRBJ2-1, with a tentative D call TRBD2 (5 bases). Germline V gene lookup returns CDR1 GTSNPN and CDR2 SVGIG (reference sequence). V was trimmed by 5 bases and J by 5 bases, leaving 13 bases between them. This CDR3 is 13 amino acids long. CDR3 region: CAWGGFNNNEQFF. CDR3 DNA: TGTGCCTGGGGAGGTTTCAATAACAATGAGCAGTTCTTC.

This chain uses TRBV7-9 with TRBJ2-3; 9 nucleotides match TRBD1. V lost 1 base, J lost 2 bases, and 7 bases stayed unmatched. The germline V gene encodes CDR1 SEHNR and CDR2 FQNEAQ (reference sequence). The CDR3 spans 17 residues. Here the CDR3 reads CASSLDLRDRATDTQYF. In DNA form, the CDR3 reads TGTGCCAGCAGCTTAGATTTGCGGGACAGGGCCACAGATACGCAGTATTTT.

The rearrangement joins TRBV19 to TRBJ2-5, with D perhaps matching TRBD1 or TRBD2 (6 bases each). The V gene's germline CDR1 is LNHDA and CDR2 SQIVND (reference sequence). V was trimmed by 0 bases and J by 2 bases, leaving 10 bases between them. The CDR3 loop spans 15 amino acids. CDR3 residues: CASSIEGGRQETQYF. Written as DNA, the CDR3 is TGTGCCAGTAGTATAGAAGGGGGGAGACAAGAGACCCAGTACTTC. The whole variable domain, remainder taken from reference TRBV19 and TRBJ2-5, is DGGITQSPKYLFRKEGQNVTLSCEQNLNHDAMYWYRQDPGQGLRLIYYSQIVNDFQKGDIAEGYSVSREKKESFPLTVTSAQKNPTAFYLCASSIEGGRQETQYFGPGTRLLVL.

The chain couples TRBV6-5 to TRBJ2-7, with 9 bases matching TRBD2. V lost 5 bases to trimming and J lost 0 bases; unmatched junction nucleotides: 2. The V gene's germline CDR1 is MNHEY and CDR2 SVGAGI. The CDR3 has 14 residues. The CDR3 DNA reads as TGTGCCAGCAGTAGCGGGAGGAACTCCTACGAGCAGTACTTC. It yields the protein CASSSGRNSYEQYF.

The chain couples TRBV7-9 to TRBJ2-2; 8 bases align to TRBD1. This CDR3 spans 17 amino acids. The ends lost 4 bases at V and 7 bases at J; junction bases unmatched: 14. CDR1 and CDR2 (germline): SEHNR, FQNEAQ (reference sequence). The CDR3 coding sequence is TGTGCCAGCAGCTCAGGACCTAGGACAGGGAGTATCGGGGAGCTGTTTTTT. Its protein product is CASSSGPRTGSIGELFF.

Only one count was recorded for this clone. V gene TRBV19 combines with J gene TRBJ2-7; TRBD2 matches 12 bases. V lost 6 bases, J lost 3 bases, and 6 bases stayed unmatched. Germline V gene lookup returns CDR1 LNHDA and CDR2 SQIVND (reference sequence). The CDR3 is 15 residues long. In nucleotides, the CDR3 is TGTGCCAGTAGCAACCGACTAGCGGGGGACTACGAGCAGTACTTC. This encodes CASSNRLAGDYEQYF.

About this clone itself: The junction shows a germline mismatch at one end, possibly a read error. The chain couples TRBV7-7 to TRBJ2-3, with 9 bases matching TRBD2. The CDR3 runs 15 residues. In germline, CDR1 is SSHAT, CDR2 FNYEAQ (reference sequence). The CDR3 DNA reads TGTGCTAGCAGCCCCGGGACTAGCAGCACAGATACGCAGTATTTT. This encodes CASSPGTSSTDTQYF. Variable domain in full (rest from reference TRBV7-7 and TRBJ2-3): GAGVSQSPRYKVTKRGQDVTLRCDPISSHATLYWYQQALGQGPEFLTYFNYEAQPDKSGLPSDRFSAERPEGSISTLTIQRTEQRDSAMYRCASSPGTSSTDTQYFGPGTRLTVL.

This chain links TRBV4-2 with TRBJ2-7; D not certain. Germline assignment: CDR1 LGHNA and CDR2 YNFKEQ. The V end was cut by 4 bases, the J end by 1 base, with 8 bases between. The CDR3 consists of 13 residues. In DNA, the CDR3 is TGTGCCAGCAGCCCCGGATTGTCCTACGAGCAGTACTTC. Amino acid sequence: CASSPGLSYEQYF.

This CDR3 reads CASSLEGPRYF. Here the CDR3 DNA reads TGTGCCAGCAGCTTAGAGGGCCCCCGGTACTTC. The chain uses TRBV7-9 and TRBJ2-7; D gene uncertain. The CDR3 spans 11 residues. V gave up 1 base and J gave up 12 bases, with 10 bases separating them. CDR1 is SEHNR, CDR2 FQNEAQ, per germline (reference sequence).

The gene calls are TRBV7-9 and TRBJ2-1; D is unresolved. Germline V CDR1 and CDR2: SEHNR, FQNEAQ (reference sequence). V lost 3 bases to trimming and J lost 7 bases, with 22 bases between them. The CDR3 is made up of 17 amino acids. The CDR3 DNA reads TGTGCCAGCAGCTTTCAAGGGCCGGCCCCGGACCCAAATGAGCAGTTCTTC. Its protein is CASSFQGPAPDPNEQFF.

The chain is built from TRBV9 and TRBJ1-5, with 7 bases identical to TRBD1. The CDR3 runs 15 residues. Germline CDR1 reads SGDLS; CDR2 reads YYNGEE. J lost 4 bases, V lost 4 bases, and 8 bases had no gene match. CDR3 DNA: TGTGCCAGCAGCCCCCAAGGGACAGTTAATCAGCCCCAGCATTTT. Amino acids: CASSPQGTVNQPQHF.

The chain employs TRBV4-1 and TRBJ1-2, with D unclear. Germline V gene data show CDR1 as MGHRA and CDR2 as YSYEKL. The CDR3 runs to 12 residues. The V and J ends lost 2 bases and 3 bases respectively, with 4 bases between them. The CDR3 DNA sequence: TGCGCCAGCAGCCAAAACGACTATGGCTACACCTTC. Protein product: CASSQNDYGYTF.

The chain couples TRBV27 to TRBJ2-7; no clear D. TRBJ2-1 matches the DNA end more closely, so the J call is doubtful. This CDR3 contains 15 residues. Germline values: CDR1 MNHEY, CDR2 SMNVEV (reference sequence). The chain's CDR3 is CAKSSKGFPYNEQFF. The CDR3 nucleotides are TGTGCCAAGTCCTCGAAGGGATTCCCCTACAATGAGCAGTTCTTC.

This clone was seen a handful of times. The chain recombines TRBV29-1 with TRBJ1-2; 8 bases are shared with TRBD1. With V trimmed by 6 bases and J by 6 bases, 12 bases remained unmatched. Germline values: CDR1 SQVTM, CDR2 ANQGSEA. This CDR3 spans 14 amino acids. The CDR3 is CSVSLSGQGDGYTF. CDR3 nucleotides: TGCAGCGTCAGCCTTTCCGGACAGGGTGATGGCTACACCTTC.

V is TRBV20-1 and J is TRBJ1-3; D may be TRBD1 (5 bases). V lost 3 bases and J lost 14, with 14 bases in between. The CDR3 loop spans 11 amino acids. The germline CDR1 and CDR2 sequences are DFQATT and SNEGSKA (reference sequence). CDR3 loop: CSASTGTELYF. Here the CDR3 DNA reads TGCAGTGCTAGTACCGGGACCGAGCTATATTTT.

The rearrangement links TRBV9 to TRBJ1-2, with 7 positions matching TRBD1. The CDR3 contains 20 residues. Germline V gene lookup returns CDR1 SGDLS and CDR2 YYNGEE. J was trimmed by 6 bases and V by 0 bases; bases with no gene match: 23. The CDR3 sequence is CASSVGSTQGGGPRGDGYTF. DNA of the CDR3: TGTGCCAGCAGCGTAGGGTCGACCCAAGGAGGGGGCCCGAGGGGAGATGGCTACACCTTC.

The gene calls are TRBV5-1 and TRBJ2-5; 7 bases match TRBD2. Near its end, the DNA agrees better with TRBJ2-7, so the J call may be wrong. The CDR3 contains 15 residues. Germline V CDR1 and CDR2: SGHRS, YFSETQ. The CDR3 sequence is CASSLERGPSYEQYF. CDR3 DNA sequence: TGCGCCAGCAGCTTAGAGCGGGGACCCTCCTACGAGCAGTACTTC.

This clone came up once. The rearrangement uses TRBV27 and TRBJ2-1; 9 bases are a match to TRBD1. V was pared by 4 bases and J by 3 bases, with 1 base of the junction left unmatched. Per germline, CDR1 MNHEY and CDR2 SMNVEV (reference sequence). The CDR3 spans 14 residues. The CDR3 DNA sequence: TGTGCCAGCAGTTGGGACAGGGACTACAATGAGCAGTTCTTC. This gives the protein CASSWDRDYNEQFF.

The chain links TRBV11-2 to TRBJ2-1; no firm D call. This CDR3 region has 13 residues. Looked up from germline, CDR1 is SGHAT and CDR2 is FQNNGV. The ends were cut back, 4 bases at V and 3 bases at J, with 7 bases in the middle. CDR3 protein: CASSSYLYNEQFF. DNA of the CDR3: TGTGCCAGCAGCTCCTACCTCTACAATGAGCAGTTCTTC.